Following are 8 T cell receptor beta chains from one sample sequenced in a study of post-analysis software for immune sequencing data. Sequencing libraries made from TCR beta cDNA carried unique molecular identifiers. From the PCR reads, TCRdb called clonotypes with MiXCR, one entry per CDR3 protein. The sample yields around 160,000 distinct CDR3 sequences, around 34% seen once. Material: blood, obtained after autologous hematopoietic stem cell transplantation. The receptors come from a girl aged 5 to 17 with multiple sclerosis.

V and J are TRBV12-3 or TRBV12-4 and TRBJ2-1, with D tentatively TRBD2 (6 bases). This CDR3 comprises 15 residues. Deletions cut 2 bases from V and 2 bases from J, with 10 bases between. The CDR3 spells CASSLRDSTYNEQFF. In DNA, the CDR3 is TGTGCCAGCAGTTTAAGGGACTCCACCTACAATGAGCAGTTCTTC.

A note on this clonotype: This CDR3 is missing its conserved last phenylalanine or tryptophan, likely due to a read error. In DNA form, the CDR3 reads TGTGCCAGCAGCTTGGCCGGGACAGGGTGGGGCTACACCTAC. It specifies CASSLAGTGWGYTY. The rearrangement uses TRBV7-2 and TRBJ1-2; 9 bases line up with TRBD1. Germline values: CDR1 SGHTA, CDR2 FQGNSA. This CDR3 spans 14 amino acids. J lost 8 bases, V lost 3 bases, and 7 bases had no gene match.

This chain links TRBV19 with TRBJ2-1; the D gene is possibly TRBD2 (7 bases). Germline V gives CDR1 LNHDA, CDR2 SQIVND (reference sequence). The CDR3 extends over 14 amino acids. The V gene lost 10 bases and the J gene lost 7 bases, with 20 bases spanning the gap. CDR3 DNA: TGTGCCACCATCGGGGGGCCCCTTAATAATGAGCAGTTCTTC. Amino acid sequence: CATIGGPLNNEQFF.

V and J are TRBV5-1 and TRBJ2-5, with D possibly TRBD1 on 6 matching bases. The J call is doubtful: the DNA matches TRBJ2-7 better. Looked up from germline, CDR1 is SGHRS and CDR2 is YFSETQ. The CDR3 contains 13 residues. The DNA of the CDR3 is TGCGCCAGCAGCTTGCCAGGGGACTACGAGCAGTACTTC. Amino acids: CASSLPGDYEQYF.

V and J are TRBV13 and TRBJ2-2; D is uncertain. CDR1 PRHDT and CDR2 FYEKMQ come from the germline V gene (reference sequence). The length of the CDR3 is 12 residues. Between the trimmed V and J ends, which lost 0 bases and 6 bases, there was a span of 2 bases. CDR3 nucleotides: TGTGCCAGCAGCTTAGGGGCCGGGGAGCTGTTTTTT. It is translated as CASSLGAGELFF.

The chain carries TRBV27 and TRBJ1-1; D not resolved. CDR1 is MNHEY and CDR2 is SMNVEV in the germline V gene (reference sequence). CDR3 length: 14 residues. With 9 bases removed from V and 0 bases from J, the gap between germline ends came to 14 bases. CDR3 sequence: CASSHAGMNTEAFF. Written as DNA, the CDR3 is TGTGCCAGTAGTCACGCCGGGATGAACACTGAAGCTTTCTTT.

This clonotype was counted many times. Written as DNA, the CDR3 is TGTGCCATCAGCGACCTCATAGCGGGGTCCCAAGAGACCCAGTACTTC. It encodes CAISDLIAGSQETQYF. The rearrangement joins TRBV10-3 to TRBJ2-5; 8 bases map to TRBD2. V was pared by 6 bases and J by 1 base, with 10 bases of the junction left unmatched. Germline CDR1 reads ENHRY; CDR2 reads SYGVKD. This CDR3 has 16 residues.

The CDR3 bases are TGTGCCAGCAGCTTAGGGACTAGCGGGAGGTTCAATGAGCAGTTCTTC. Translated, it gives CASSLGTSGRFNEQFF. The V and J genes are TRBV7-8 and TRBJ2-1; 14 nucleotides agree with TRBD2. J was trimmed by 6 bases and V by 1 base; bases with no gene match: 2. The CDR3 extends over 16 amino acids. The germline CDR1 and CDR2 sequences are SGHVS and FQNEAQ.